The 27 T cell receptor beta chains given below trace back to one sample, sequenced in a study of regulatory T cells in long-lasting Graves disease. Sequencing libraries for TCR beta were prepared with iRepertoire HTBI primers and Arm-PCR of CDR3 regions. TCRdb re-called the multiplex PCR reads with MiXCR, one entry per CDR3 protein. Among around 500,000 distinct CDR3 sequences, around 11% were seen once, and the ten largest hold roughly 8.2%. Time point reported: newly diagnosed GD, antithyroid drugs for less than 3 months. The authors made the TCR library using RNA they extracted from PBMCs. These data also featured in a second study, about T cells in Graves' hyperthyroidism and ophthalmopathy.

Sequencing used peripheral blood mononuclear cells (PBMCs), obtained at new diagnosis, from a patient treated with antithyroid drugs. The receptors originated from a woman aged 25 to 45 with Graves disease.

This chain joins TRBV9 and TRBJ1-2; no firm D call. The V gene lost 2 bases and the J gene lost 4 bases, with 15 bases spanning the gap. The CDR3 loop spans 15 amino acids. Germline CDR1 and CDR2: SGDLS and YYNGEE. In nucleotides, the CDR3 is TGTGCCAGCAGCGTGGACGCGCTGGTGAGCTATGGCTACACCTTC. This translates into CASSVDALVSYGYTF. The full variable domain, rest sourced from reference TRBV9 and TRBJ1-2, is DSGVTQTPKHLITATGQRVTLRCSPRSGDLSVYWYQQSLDQGLQFLIQYYNGEERAKGNILERFSAQQFPDLHSELNLSSLELGDSALYFCASSVDALVSYGYTFGSGTRLTVV.

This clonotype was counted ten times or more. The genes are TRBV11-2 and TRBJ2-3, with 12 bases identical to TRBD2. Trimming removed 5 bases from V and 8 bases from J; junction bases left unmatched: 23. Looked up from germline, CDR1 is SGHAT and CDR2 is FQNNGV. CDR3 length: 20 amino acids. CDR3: CASSHFLGGHVTSGSFTQYF. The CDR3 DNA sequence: TGTGCCAGCAGCCATTTTCTGGGGGGGCACGTGACTAGCGGGAGTTTTACGCAGTATTTT.

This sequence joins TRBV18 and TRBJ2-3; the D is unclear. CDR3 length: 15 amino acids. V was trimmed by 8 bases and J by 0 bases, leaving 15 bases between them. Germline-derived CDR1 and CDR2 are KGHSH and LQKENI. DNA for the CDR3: TGTGCCAGCCGTAACCCTACGCCTAGCACAGATACGCAGTATTTT. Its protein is CASRNPTPSTDTQYF.

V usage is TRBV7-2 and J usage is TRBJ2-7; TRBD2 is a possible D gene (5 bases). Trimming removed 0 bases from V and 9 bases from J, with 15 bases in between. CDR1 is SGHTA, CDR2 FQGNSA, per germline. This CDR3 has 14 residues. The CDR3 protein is CASSLASQNSGQYF. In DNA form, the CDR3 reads TGTGCCAGCAGCTTAGCTTCCCAGAACAGCGGGCAGTACTTC.

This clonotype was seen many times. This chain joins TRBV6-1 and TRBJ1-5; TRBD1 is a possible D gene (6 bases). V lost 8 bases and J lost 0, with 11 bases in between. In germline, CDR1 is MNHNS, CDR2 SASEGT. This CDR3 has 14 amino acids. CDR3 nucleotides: TGTGCCAGCGGAGACAGGTATAGCAATCAGCCCCAGCATTTT. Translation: CASGDRYSNQPQHF.

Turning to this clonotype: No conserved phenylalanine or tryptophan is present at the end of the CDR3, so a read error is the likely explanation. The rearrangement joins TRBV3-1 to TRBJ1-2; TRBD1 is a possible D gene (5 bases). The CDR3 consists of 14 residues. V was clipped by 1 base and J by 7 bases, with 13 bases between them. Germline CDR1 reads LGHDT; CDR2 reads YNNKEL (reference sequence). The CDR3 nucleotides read TGTGCCAGCAGCCAAGGGGGGGTCGGGTTTGGCTACACCCTC. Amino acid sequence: CASSQGGVGFGYTL.

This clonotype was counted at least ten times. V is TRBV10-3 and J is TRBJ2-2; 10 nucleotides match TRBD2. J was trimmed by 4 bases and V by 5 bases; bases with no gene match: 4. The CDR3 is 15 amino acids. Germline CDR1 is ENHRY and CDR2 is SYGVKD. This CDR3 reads CAISSSGSSTGELFF. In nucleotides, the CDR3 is TGTGCCATCAGTTCTAGCGGGAGCAGCACCGGGGAGCTGTTTTTT.

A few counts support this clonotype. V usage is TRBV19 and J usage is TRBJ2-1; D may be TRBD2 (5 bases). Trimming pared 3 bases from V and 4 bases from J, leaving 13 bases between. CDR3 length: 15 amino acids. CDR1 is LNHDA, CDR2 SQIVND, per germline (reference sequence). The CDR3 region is CASSINGIGYNEQFF. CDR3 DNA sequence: TGTGCCAGTAGTATTAACGGGATAGGATACAATGAGCAGTTCTTC.

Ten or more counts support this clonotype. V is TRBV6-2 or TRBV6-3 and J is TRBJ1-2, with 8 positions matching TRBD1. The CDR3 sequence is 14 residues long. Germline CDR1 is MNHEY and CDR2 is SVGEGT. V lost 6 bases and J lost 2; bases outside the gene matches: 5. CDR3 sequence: CASSGTGGNYGYTF. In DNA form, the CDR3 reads TGTGCCAGCAGCGGGACAGGAGGGAACTATGGCTACACCTTC.

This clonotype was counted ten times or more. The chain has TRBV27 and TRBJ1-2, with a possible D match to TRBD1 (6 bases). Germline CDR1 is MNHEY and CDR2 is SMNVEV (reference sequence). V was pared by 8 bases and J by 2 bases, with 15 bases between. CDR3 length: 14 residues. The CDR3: CASGNHRVNYGYTF. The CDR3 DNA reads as TGTGCCAGCGGGAACCACAGGGTCAACTATGGCTACACCTTC.

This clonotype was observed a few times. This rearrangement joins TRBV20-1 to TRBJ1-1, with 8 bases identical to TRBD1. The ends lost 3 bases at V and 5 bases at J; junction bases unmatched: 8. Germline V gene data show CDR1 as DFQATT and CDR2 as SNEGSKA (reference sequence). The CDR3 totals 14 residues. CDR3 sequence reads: CSARGYRGSTEAFF. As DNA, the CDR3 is TGCAGTGCTAGGGGTTACAGGGGGAGTACTGAAGCTTTCTTT.

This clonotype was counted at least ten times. For the CDR3, the DNA is TGTGCCAGCAGCGTCAGGGATGCGACCCAGTACTTC. Protein product: CASSVRDATQYF. J is TRBJ2-5 and V is TRBV11-3, with D possibly TRBD1 on 5 matching bases. CDR1 is SGHNT, CDR2 YENEEA, per germline. With 5 bases removed from V and 7 bases from J, the gap between germline ends came to 11 bases. This CDR3 has 12 amino acids. The complete variable domain, with remaining parts taken from reference TRBV11-3 and TRBJ2-5, reads EAGVVQSPRYKIIEKKQPVAFWCNPISGHNTLYWYLQNLGQGPELLIRYENEEAVDDSQLPKDRFSAERLKGVDSTLKIQPAELGDSAVYLCASSVRDATQYFGPGTRLLVL.

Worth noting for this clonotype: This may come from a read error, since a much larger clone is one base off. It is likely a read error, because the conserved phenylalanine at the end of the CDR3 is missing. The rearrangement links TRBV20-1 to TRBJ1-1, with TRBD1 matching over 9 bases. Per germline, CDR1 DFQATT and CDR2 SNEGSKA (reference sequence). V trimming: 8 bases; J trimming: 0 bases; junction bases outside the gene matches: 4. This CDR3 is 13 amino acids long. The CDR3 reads CSNDRGMNTEAFS. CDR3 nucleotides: TGCAGTAATGACAGGGGGATGAACACTGAAGCTTTCTCT.

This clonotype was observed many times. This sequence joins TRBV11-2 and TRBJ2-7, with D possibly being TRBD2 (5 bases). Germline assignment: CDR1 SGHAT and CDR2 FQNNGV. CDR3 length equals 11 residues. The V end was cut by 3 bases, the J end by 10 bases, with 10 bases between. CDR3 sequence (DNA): TGTGCCAGCAGCTTTGGAGGAGGACAGTACTTC. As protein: CASSFGGGQYF. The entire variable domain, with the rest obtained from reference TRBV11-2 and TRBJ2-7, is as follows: EAGVAQSPRYKIIEKRQSVAFWCNPISGHATLYWYQQILGQGPKLLIQFQNNGVVDDSQLPKDRFSAERLKGVDSTLKIQPAKLEDSAVYLCASSFGGGQYFGPGTRLTVT.

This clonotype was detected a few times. In DNA form, the CDR3 reads TGTGCCATCAGTGATCCCGGGGGTGACTACACCTTC. Translating gives CAISDPGGDYTF. The rearrangement links TRBV10-3 to TRBJ1-2, with D possibly TRBD1 on 5 matching bases. Trimming shortened V by 3 bases and J by 10 bases, and 12 bases separated the two germline ends. The CDR3 covers 12 residues. Germline V gene sequence: CDR1 ENHRY, CDR2 SYGVKD.

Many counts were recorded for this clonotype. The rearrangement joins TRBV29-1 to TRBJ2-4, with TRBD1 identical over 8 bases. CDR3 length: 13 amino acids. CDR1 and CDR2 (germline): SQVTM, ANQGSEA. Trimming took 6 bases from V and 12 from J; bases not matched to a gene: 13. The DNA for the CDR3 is TGCAGCGTCGAGCCAGGACAGGGCCGCTATCAGTACTTC. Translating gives CSVEPGQGRYQYF. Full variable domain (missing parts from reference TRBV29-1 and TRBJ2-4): SAVISQKPSRDICQRGTSLTIQCQVDSQVTMMFWYRQQPGQSLTLIATANQGSEATYESGFVIDKFPISRPNLTFSTLTVSNMSPEDSSIYLCSVEPGQGRYQYFGAGTRLSVL.

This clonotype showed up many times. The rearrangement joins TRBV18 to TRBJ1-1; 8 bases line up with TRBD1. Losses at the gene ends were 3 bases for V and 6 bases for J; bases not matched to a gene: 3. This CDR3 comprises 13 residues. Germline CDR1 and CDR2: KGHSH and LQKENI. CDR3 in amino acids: CASSPDRAAEAFF. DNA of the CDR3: TGTGCCAGCTCACCGGACAGGGCCGCTGAAGCTTTCTTT.

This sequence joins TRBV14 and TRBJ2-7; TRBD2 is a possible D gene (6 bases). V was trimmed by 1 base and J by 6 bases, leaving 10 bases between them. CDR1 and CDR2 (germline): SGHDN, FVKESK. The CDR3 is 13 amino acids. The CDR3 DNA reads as TGTGCCAGCAGCCAAGGGGACTTTCGCGAGCAGTACTTC. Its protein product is CASSQGDFREQYF.

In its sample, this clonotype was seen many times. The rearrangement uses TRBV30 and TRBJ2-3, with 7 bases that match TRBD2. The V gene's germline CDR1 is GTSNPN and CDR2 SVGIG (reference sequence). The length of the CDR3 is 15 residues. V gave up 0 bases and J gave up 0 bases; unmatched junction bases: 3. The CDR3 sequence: CAWSVSGKSTDTQYF. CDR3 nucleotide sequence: TGTGCCTGGAGTGTAAGCGGGAAAAGCACAGATACGCAGTATTTT.

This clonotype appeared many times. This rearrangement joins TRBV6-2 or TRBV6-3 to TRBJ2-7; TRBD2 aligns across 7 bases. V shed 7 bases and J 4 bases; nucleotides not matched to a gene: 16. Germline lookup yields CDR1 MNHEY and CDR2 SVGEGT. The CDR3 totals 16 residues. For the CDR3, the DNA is TGTGCCAGCACGGGAAGGTCTAGCGGACTAGAGTACGAGCAGTACTTC. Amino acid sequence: CASTGRSSGLEYEQYF.

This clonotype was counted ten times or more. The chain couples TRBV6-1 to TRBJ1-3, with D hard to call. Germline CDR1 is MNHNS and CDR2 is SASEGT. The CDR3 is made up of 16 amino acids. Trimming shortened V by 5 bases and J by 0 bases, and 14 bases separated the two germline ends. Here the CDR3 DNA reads TGTGCCAGCAGTAGGAAAGACTGGGACTCTGGAAACACCATATATTTT. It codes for CASSRKDWDSGNTIYF.

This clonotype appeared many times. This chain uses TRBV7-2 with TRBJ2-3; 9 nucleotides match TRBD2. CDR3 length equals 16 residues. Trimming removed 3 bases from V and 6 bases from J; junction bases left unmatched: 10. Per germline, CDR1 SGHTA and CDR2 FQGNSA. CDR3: CASSFRTSAHRDTQYF. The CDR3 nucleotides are TGTGCCAGCAGCTTTCGGACTAGCGCCCACCGGGATACGCAGTATTTT.

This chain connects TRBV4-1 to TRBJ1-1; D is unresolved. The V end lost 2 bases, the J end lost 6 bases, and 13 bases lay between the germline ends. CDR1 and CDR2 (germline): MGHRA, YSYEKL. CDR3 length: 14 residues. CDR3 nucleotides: TGCGCCAGCAGCCAAATGCGGGGAGGCTCTGAAGCTTTCTTT. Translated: CASSQMRGGSEAFF.

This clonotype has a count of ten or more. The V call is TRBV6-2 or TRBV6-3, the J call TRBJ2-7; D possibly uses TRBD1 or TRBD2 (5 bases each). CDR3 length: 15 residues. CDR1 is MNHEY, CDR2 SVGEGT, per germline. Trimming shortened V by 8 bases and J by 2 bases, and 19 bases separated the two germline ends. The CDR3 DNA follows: TGTGCCAGCGTCCGAACGGGACCAGCCCCCTACGAGCAGTACTTC. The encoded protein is CASVRTGPAPYEQYF.

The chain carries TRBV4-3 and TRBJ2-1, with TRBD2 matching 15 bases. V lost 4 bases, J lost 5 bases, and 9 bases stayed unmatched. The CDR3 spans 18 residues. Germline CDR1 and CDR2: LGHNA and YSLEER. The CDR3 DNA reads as TGCGCCAGCAGCCCTCGGACTAGCGGGGGGGGTCTACACAATGAGCAGTTCTTC. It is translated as CASSPRTSGGGLHNEQFF.

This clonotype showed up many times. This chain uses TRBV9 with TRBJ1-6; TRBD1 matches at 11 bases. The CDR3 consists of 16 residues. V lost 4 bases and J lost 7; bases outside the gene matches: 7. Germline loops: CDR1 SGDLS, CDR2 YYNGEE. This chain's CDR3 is CASSPSGDRGNSPLHF. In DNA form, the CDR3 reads TGTGCCAGCAGCCCTAGCGGGGACAGGGGGAATTCACCCCTCCACTTT.

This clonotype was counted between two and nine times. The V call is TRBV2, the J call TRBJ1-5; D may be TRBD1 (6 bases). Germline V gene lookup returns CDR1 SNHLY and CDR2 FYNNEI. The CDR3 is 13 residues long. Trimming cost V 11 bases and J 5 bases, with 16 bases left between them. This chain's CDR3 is CAANRGWDQPQHF. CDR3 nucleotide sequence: TGTGCCGCTAATAGGGGGTGGGATCAGCCCCAGCATTTT.